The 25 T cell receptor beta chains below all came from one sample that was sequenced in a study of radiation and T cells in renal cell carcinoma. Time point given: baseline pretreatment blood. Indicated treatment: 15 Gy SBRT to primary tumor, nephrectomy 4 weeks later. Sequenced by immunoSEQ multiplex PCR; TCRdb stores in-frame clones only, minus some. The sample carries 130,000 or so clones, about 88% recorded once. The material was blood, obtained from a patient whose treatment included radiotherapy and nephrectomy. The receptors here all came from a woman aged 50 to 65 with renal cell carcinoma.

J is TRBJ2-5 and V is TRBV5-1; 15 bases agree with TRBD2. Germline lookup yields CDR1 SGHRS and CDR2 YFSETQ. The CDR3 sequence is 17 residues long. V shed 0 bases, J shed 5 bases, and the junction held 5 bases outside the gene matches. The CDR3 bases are TGCGCCAGCAGCTTGGCCGGGACTAGCGGGGGGACCGAGACCCAGTACTTC. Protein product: CASSLAGTSGGTETQYF.

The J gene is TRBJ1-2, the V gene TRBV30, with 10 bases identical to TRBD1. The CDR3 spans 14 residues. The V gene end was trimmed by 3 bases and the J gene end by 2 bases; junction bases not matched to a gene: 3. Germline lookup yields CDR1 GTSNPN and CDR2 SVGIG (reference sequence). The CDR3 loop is CAWSLTGGNYGYTF. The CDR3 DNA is TGTGCCTGGAGCCTGACAGGGGGCAACTATGGCTACACCTTC.

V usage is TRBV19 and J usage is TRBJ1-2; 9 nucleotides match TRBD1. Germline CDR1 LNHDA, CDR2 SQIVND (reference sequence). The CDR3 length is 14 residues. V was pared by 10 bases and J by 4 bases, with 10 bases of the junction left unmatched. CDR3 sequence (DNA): TGTGCCACCTTCACAGGGGGCGCGGCCTATGGCTACACCTTC. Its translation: CATFTGGAAYGYTF.

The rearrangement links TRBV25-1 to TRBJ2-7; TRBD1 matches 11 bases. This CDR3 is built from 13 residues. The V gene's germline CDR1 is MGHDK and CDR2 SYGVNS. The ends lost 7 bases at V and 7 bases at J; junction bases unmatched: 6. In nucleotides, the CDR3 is TGTGCCAGCAATGGACAGGGGGCTGGGGAGCAGTACTTC. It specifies CASNGQGAGEQYF.

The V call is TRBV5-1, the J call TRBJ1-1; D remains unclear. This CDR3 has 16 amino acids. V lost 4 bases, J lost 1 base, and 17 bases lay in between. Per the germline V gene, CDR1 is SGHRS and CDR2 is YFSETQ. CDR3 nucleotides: TGCGCCAGCAGCCTGACCGGGTCAAAAAGGAACACTGAAGCTTTCTTT. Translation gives CASSLTGSKRNTEAFF.

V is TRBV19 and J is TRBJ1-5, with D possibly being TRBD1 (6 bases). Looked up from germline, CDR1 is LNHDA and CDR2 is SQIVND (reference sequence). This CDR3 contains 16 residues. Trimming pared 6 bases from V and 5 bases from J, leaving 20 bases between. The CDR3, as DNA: TGTGCCAGTAGGGGGTTGGGGGGCCTAACGTATCAGCCCCAGCATTTT. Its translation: CASRGLGGLTYQPQHF.

The CDR3 is CASMGSTGLANYGYTF. For the CDR3, the DNA is TGTGCCAGTATGGGGAGTACGGGACTAGCTAACTATGGCTACACCTTC. The V call is TRBV19, the J call TRBJ1-2, with D possibly matching TRBD1 (5 bases). Trimming pared 7 bases from V and 0 bases from J, leaving 18 bases between. Germline V lookup: CDR1 LNHDA, CDR2 SQIVND (reference sequence). CDR3 length: 16 amino acids.

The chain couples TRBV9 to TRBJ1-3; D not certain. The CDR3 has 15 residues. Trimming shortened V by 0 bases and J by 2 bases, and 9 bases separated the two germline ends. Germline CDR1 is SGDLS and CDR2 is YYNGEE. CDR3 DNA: TGTGCCAGCAGCGTAGATGGAGGGACTGGAAACACCATATATTTT. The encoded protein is CASSVDGGTGNTIYF.

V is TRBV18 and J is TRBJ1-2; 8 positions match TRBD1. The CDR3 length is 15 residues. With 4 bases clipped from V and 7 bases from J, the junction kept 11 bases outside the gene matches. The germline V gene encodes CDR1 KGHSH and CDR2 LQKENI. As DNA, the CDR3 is TGTGCCAGCTCACTCACCGACAGGGGCCCGCCTGGCTACACCTTC. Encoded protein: CASSLTDRGPPGYTF. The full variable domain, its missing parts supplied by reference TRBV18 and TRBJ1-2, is NAGVMQNPRHLVRRRGQEARLRCSPMKGHSHVYWYRQLPEEGLKFMVYLQKENIIDESGMPKERFSAEFPKEGPSILRIQQVVRGDSAAYFCASSLTDRGPPGYTFGSGTRLTVV.

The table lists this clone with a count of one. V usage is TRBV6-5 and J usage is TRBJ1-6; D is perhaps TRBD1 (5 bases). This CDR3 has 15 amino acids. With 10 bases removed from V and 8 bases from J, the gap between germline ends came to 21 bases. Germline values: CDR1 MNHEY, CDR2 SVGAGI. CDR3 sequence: CATCLGSGGHSPLHF. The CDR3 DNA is TGTGCCACCTGTCTCGGATCGGGGGGACATTCACCCCTCCACTTT.

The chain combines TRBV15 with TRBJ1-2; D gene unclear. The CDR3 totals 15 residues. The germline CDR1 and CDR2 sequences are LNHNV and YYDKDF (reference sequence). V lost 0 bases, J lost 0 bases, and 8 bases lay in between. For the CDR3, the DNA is TGTGCCACCAGCAGAGAACGGATAGCTAACTATGGCTACACCTTC. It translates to CATSRERIANYGYTF.

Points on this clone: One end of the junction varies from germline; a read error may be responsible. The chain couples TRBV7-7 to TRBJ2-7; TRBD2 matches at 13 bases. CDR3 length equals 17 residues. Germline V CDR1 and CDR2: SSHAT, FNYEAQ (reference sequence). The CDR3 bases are TGTGCTAGCAGCCCATCTTCCGGGACTAGCGGGGTATACGAGCAGTACTTC. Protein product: CASSPSSGTSGVYEQYF.

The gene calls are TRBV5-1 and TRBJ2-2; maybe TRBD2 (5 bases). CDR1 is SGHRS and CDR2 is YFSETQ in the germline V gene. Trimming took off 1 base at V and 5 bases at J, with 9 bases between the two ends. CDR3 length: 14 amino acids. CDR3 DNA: TGCGCCAGCAGCTTGTTCGGGGATACCGGGGAGCTGTTTTTT. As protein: CASSLFGDTGELFF.

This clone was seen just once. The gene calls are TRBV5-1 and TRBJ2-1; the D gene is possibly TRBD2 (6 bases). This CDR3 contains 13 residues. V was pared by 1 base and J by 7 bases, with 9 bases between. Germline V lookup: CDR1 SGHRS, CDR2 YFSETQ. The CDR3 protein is CASSLPSENEQFF. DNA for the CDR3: TGCGCCAGCAGCTTGCCTAGCGAGAATGAGCAGTTCTTC.

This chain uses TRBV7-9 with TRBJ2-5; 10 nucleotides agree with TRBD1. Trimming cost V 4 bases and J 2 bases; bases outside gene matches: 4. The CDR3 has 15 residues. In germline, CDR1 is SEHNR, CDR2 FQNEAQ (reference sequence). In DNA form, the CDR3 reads TGTGCCAGCAGCTCGGGACAGGGGCGTCAAGAGACCCAGTACTTC. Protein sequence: CASSSGQGRQETQYF.

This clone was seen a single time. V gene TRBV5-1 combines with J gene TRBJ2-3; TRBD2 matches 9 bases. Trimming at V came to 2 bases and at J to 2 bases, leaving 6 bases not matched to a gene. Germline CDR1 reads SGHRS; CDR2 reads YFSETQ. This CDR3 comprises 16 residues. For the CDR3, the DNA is TGCGCCAGCAGCTTAAAGCGGGGGGCGAACACAGATACGCAGTATTTT. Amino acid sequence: CASSLKRGANTDTQYF.

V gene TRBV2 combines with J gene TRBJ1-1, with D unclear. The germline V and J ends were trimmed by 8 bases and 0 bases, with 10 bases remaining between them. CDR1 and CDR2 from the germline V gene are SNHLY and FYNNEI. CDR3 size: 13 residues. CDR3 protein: CASRTFMNTEAFF. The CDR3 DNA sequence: TGTGCCAGCCGGACCTTTATGAACACTGAAGCTTTCTTT.

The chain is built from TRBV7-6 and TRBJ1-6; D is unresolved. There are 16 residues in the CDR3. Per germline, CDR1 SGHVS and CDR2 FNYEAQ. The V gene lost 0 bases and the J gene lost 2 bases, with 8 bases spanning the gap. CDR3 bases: TGTGCCAGCAGCTTAGCGCAGGCAGCCTATAATTCACCCCTCCACTTT. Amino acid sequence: CASSLAQAAYNSPLHF.

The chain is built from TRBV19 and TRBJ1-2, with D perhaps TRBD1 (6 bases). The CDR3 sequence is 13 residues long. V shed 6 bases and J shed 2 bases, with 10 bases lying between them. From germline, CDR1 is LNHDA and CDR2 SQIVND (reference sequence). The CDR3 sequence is CASSPDRNYGYTF. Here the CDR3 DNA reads TGTGCCAGTAGCCCCGACAGGAACTATGGCTACACCTTC.

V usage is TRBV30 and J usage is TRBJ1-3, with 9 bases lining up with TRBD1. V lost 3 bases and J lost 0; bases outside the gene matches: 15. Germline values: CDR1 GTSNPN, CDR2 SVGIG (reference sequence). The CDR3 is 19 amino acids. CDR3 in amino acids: CAWSERDRDYIHSGNTIYF. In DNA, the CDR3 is TGTGCCTGGAGCGAACGGGACAGGGATTACATCCACTCTGGAAACACCATATATTTT.

CDR3 DNA: TGTGCCAGCAGCTTAGGGCTTTTCTACAATGAGCAGTTCTTC. It codes for CASSLGLFYNEQFF. The rearrangement links TRBV7-6 to TRBJ2-1, with D unresolved. The CDR3 consists of 14 residues. Trimming removed 1 base from V and 3 bases from J, with 7 bases in between. The germline V gene has CDR1 SGHVS and CDR2 FNYEAQ.

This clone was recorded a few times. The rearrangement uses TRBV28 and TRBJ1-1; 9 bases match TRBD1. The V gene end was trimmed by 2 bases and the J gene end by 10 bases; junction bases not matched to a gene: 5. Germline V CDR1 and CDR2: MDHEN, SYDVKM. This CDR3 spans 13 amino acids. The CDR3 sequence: CASSLRVGQGAFF. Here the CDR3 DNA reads TGTGCCAGCAGTTTAAGGGTGGGACAGGGAGCTTTCTTT.

The CDR3 DNA is TGCGCCAGCAGCGCGGACAGTAACACTGAAGCTTTCTTT. Protein sequence: CASSADSNTEAFF. This chain connects TRBV5-1 to TRBJ1-1; a weak D match, TRBD1 (6 bases). This CDR3 region has 13 residues. Germline CDR1 reads SGHRS; CDR2 reads YFSETQ. Trimming cost V 4 bases and J 2 bases, with 9 bases left between them.

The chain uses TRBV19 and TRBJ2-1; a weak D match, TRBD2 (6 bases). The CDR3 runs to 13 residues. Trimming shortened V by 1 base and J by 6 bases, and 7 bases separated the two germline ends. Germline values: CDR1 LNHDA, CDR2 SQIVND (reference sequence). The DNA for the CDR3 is TGTGCCAGTAGTATAGGGAGGGCCAATGAGCAGTTCTTC. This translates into CASSIGRANEQFF.

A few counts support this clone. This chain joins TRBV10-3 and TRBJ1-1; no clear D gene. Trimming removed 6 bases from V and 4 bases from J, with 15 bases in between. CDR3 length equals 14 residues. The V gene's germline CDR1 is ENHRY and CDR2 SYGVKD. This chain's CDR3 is CAISARIVGTEAFF. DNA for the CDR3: TGTGCCATCAGCGCAAGGATCGTGGGCACTGAAGCTTTCTTT.